These 18 T cell receptor beta chains came from one sample sequenced in a study of shared clonotypes between healthy human individuals. The repertoire was sequenced with immunoSEQ multiplex PCR; TCRdb's copy has only in-frame clones and lacks some. The top ten hold approximately 13% of the sample, which has roughly 500,000 clones, roughly 83% seen once. The sample comprised PBMCs. The receptors were gathered from a woman aged 40 to 50 in good health. Some clones in this sample may be carry-over from other donors' samples.

The chain joins TRBV2 to TRBJ1-2, with D perhaps TRBD1 (6 bases). Trimming took off 6 bases at V and 3 bases at J, with 11 bases between the two ends. CDR3 length: 13 amino acids. Germline CDR1 SNHLY, CDR2 FYNNEI. The CDR3 is CASSLQGDYGYTF. The CDR3 coding sequence is TGTGCCAGCAGCCTACAGGGTGACTATGGCTACACCTTC.

The chain links TRBV6-1 to TRBJ2-7; 9 bases agree with TRBD2. The CDR3 covers 15 residues. V was clipped by 4 bases and J by 2 bases; unmatched bases: 6. From germline, CDR1 is MNHNS and CDR2 SASEGT. CDR3 region: CASSAFAGGPYEQYF. As DNA, the CDR3 is TGTGCCAGCAGTGCCTTCGCGGGAGGGCCCTACGAGCAGTACTTC.

This clone was recorded once. The chain links TRBV6-5 to TRBJ2-3; 9 bases are a match to TRBD2. J gave up 6 bases and V 4 bases, and 11 bases lay outside the gene matches. CDR1 and CDR2 (germline): MNHEY, SVGAGI. The CDR3 runs to 16 residues. The CDR3 protein is CASSSPASGVTDTQYF. CDR3 in DNA: TGTGCCAGCAGTTCTCCGGCTAGCGGGGTTACCGATACGCAGTATTTT.

The chain has TRBV10-1 and TRBJ1-1; weak D call: TRBD1 (5 bases). Germline loops: CDR1 WNHNN, CDR2 SYGVQD (reference sequence). V lost 10 bases and J 1 base, leaving 13 bases between the germline ends. The CDR3 consists of 13 residues. As DNA, the CDR3 is TGCGCCACCAGACAAGGGGAGAACACTGAAGCTTTCTTT. It codes for CATRQGENTEAFF.

This clone was recorded once. This chain connects TRBV7-3 to TRBJ2-7; D may be TRBD1 or TRBD2 (5 bases each). This CDR3 has 14 residues. V lost 4 bases, J lost 5 bases, and 15 bases lay in between. The germline gives CDR1 SGHTA, CDR2 FQGTGA. The CDR3 bases are TGTGCCAGCAGCTCTCGGGGTGGGGGAGACGAGCAGTACTTC. This encodes CASSSRGGGDEQYF.

The chain links TRBV21-1 to TRBJ1-4; the table's D call, TRBD1, has no DNA check behind it. TRBV21-1 is labeled a pseudogene. This CDR3 is built from 14 residues. This chain's CDR3 is CASSMTGYQEKLFF. The CDR3 bases are TGTGCCAGCAGCATGACAGGGTATCAGGAAAAACTGTTTTTT.

The chain links TRBV29-1 to TRBJ2-7; 7 bases fit TRBD1. The CDR3 is made up of 13 amino acids. Germline CDR1 reads SQVTM; CDR2 reads ANQGSEA. The V segment lost 4 bases and the J segment 4 bases; nucleotides outside the gene matches: 7. The CDR3 spells CSVAPGTEYEQYF. The CDR3 nucleotides read TGCAGCGTTGCCCCCGGGACAGAGTACGAGCAGTACTTC.

The V and J genes are TRBV2 and TRBJ1-5; possibly TRBD1 for D (5 bases). The CDR3 totals 14 residues. The germline gives CDR1 SNHLY, CDR2 FYNNEI. The ends were cut back, 6 bases at V and 4 bases at J, with 13 bases in the middle. Here the CDR3 reads CASSEGLQNQPQHF. The DNA of the CDR3 is TGTGCCAGCAGCGAGGGACTGCAGAATCAGCCCCAGCATTTT. The whole variable domain, filled in from reference TRBV2 and TRBJ1-5, reads EPEVTQTPSHQVTQMGQEVILRCVPISNHLYFYWYRQILGQKVEFLVSFYNNEISEKSEIFDDQFSVERPDGSNFTLKIRSTKLEDSAMYFCASSEGLQNQPQHFGDGTRLSIL.

V is TRBV9 and J is TRBJ2-1; 10 bases match TRBD2. Unmatched junction bases numbered 4, after V lost 0 bases and J lost 4 bases. This CDR3 is built from 16 residues. Germline V lookup: CDR1 SGDLS, CDR2 YYNGEE. The CDR3 DNA sequence: TGTGCCAGCAGCGTAGTAGGGACTAGCGAGTACAATGAGCAGTTCTTC. Encoded protein: CASSVVGTSEYNEQFF.

This clone was found once. Written as DNA, the CDR3 is TGTGCCAGCAGGGGGGAATACAATGAGCAGTTCTTC. Its translation: CASRGEYNEQFF. The chain employs TRBV6-7 and TRBJ2-1; D could derive from TRBD1 or TRBD2 (5 bases each). TRBV6-7 is an ORF; its function is uncertain. The V end was cut by 6 bases, the J end by 4 bases, with 7 bases between. The CDR3 contains 12 residues.

This chain links TRBV7-2 with TRBJ2-5; tentative D call: TRBD1 (7 bases). V was clipped by 4 bases and J by 1 base, with 16 bases between them. The CDR3 has 16 amino acids. The germline V gene has CDR1 SGHTA and CDR2 FQGNSA. The CDR3 nucleotides read TGTGCCAGCAGCTCCAGGGGGGTGGTACGCCAAGAGACCCAGTACTTC. Translation gives CASSSRGVVRQETQYF.

The chain is built from TRBV19 and TRBJ2-7; no clear D. The V and J ends lost 10 bases and 0 bases respectively, with 16 bases between them. The CDR3 contains 14 residues. Germline CDR1 LNHDA, CDR2 SQIVND (reference sequence). CDR3: CATRVGSGSYEQYF. CDR3 bases: TGTGCCACCCGAGTAGGGTCGGGCTCCTACGAGCAGTACTTC.

This chain connects TRBV30 to TRBJ1-1; 9 bases map to TRBD1. CDR3 length: 14 amino acids. Per germline, CDR1 GTSNPN and CDR2 SVGIG (reference sequence). J was trimmed by 4 bases and V by 3 bases; bases with no gene match: 6. The CDR3 nucleotides read TGTGCCTGGAGGGAGGACAGGGGAACCACTGAAGCTTTCTTT. This codes for CAWREDRGTTEAFF. The full variable domain, with the rest looked up from reference TRBV30 and TRBJ1-1, is SQTIHQWPATLVQPVGSPLSLECTVEGTSNPNLYWYRQAAGRGLQLLFYSVGIGQISSEVPQNLSASRPQDRQFILSSKKLLLSDSGFYLCAWREDRGTTEAFFGQGTRLTVV.

The chain combines TRBV6-1 with TRBJ1-5; TRBD1 is a possible D gene (5 bases). Deletions cut 10 bases from V and 2 bases from J, with 12 bases between. The germline CDR1 and CDR2 sequences are MNHNS and SASEGT. The length of the CDR3 is 13 residues. Here the CDR3 reads CAIGAWGNQPQHF. CDR3 DNA: TGTGCCATAGGGGCTTGGGGCAATCAGCCCCAGCATTTT.

The chain uses TRBV6-5 and TRBJ2-5, with 8 bases fitting TRBD1. Trimming removed 6 bases from V and 3 bases from J; junction bases left unmatched: 6. From germline, CDR1 is MNHEY and CDR2 SVGAGI. The CDR3 sequence is 14 residues long. CDR3 protein: CASSEGQEEETQYF. CDR3 sequence (DNA): TGTGCCAGCAGCGAGGGACAGGAGGAAGAGACCCAGTACTTC.

This clone was seen just once. The genes are TRBV18 and TRBJ1-1, with 7 bases identical to TRBD1. The CDR3 has 14 amino acids. CDR1 and CDR2 from the germline V gene are KGHSH and LQKENI. The V and J ends lost 6 bases and 1 base, in that order; junction bases with no gene match: 5. In DNA, the CDR3 is TGTGCCAGCTCCCGGGACAGAGAGAACACTGAAGCTTTCTTT. The encoded protein is CASSRDRENTEAFF.

The chain couples TRBV21-1 to TRBJ2-7; the table names TRBD1, a call not compared with the DNA. TRBV21-1 is noted as a pseudogene. The CDR3 runs 15 residues. CDR3 residues: CASSKVRGPPYEQYF. CDR3 DNA sequence: TGTGCCAGCAGCAAAGTAAGGGGTCCCCCCTACGAGCAGTACTTC.

The rearrangement joins TRBV2 to TRBJ2-1; 8 bases match TRBD2. Germline CDR1 is SNHLY and CDR2 is FYNNEI. Trimming removed 4 bases from V and 1 base from J; junction bases left unmatched: 6. The CDR3 runs 16 residues. CDR3 loop: CASSVLAGPSYNEQFF. The CDR3 DNA reads as TGTGCCAGCAGTGTTTTAGCGGGACCATCCTACAATGAGCAGTTCTTC. The full variable domain, completed using reference TRBV2 and TRBJ2-1, is EPEVTQTPSHQVTQMGQEVILRCVPISNHLYFYWYRQILGQKVEFLVSFYNNEISEKSEIFDDQFSVERPDGSNFTLKIRSTKLEDSAMYFCASSVLAGPSYNEQFFGPGTRLTVL.